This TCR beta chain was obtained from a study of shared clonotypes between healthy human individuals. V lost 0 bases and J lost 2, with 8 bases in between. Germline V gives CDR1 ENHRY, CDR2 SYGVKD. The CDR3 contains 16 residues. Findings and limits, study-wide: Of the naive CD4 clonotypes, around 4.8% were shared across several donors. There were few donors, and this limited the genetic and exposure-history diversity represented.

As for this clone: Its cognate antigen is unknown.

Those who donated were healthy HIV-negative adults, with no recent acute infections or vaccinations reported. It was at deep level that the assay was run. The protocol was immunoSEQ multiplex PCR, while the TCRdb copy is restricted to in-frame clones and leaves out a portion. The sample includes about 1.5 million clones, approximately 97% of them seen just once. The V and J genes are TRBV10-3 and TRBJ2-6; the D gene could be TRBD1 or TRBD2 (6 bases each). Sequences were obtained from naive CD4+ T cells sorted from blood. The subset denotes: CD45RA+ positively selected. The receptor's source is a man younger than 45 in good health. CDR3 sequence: CAISESRGPGANVLTF. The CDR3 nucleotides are TGTGCCATCAGTGAGTCACGGGGGCCTGGGGCCAACGTCCTGACTTTC.